Here is one T cell receptor (beta chain) with its context. Its target antigen remains unknown. Base qualities are not recorded, but no much larger clone differs from it by a single base. These data belong to a study of cytomegalovirus exposure and HLA in healthy donors (dated by TCRdb to the late 2010s). The study in broad terms: An earlier analysis of about 530 of the donors reported roughly 300 Gb of sequence data and 95 million to 120 million unique TCR beta sequences obtained from around 170 million T cells. To predict cytomegalovirus infection status, the study brought together high-throughput TCR immunosequencing, statistical association of individual TCRs with disease status, and machine learning. The study aimed to test whether signatures of past pathogen exposure could be identified by cataloging public T cell receptors. Every repertoire in the discovery cohort had been generated on one and the same sequencing platform. An earlier analysis of approximately 500 of the donors applied high-throughput TCR beta sequencing to assess whether each TCR beta V gene segment acted as functional or pseudogenic. A later genetic analysis used genome-wide SNP genotypes for about 55% of the 666 donors, treating that subset as a discovery cohort. Among the roughly 430 genotyped donors, under 90% belonged to the genetic ancestry cluster associated with self-reported Caucasian donors. The number of typed donors differed by locus: about 620-640 for A, B, C, DRB1 and DQB1; 500 to 550 for DQA1; 606 for DPA1; and 400 to 480 for DPB1. Four to six DR-DQ haplotypes were handled as single units for association and clustering, since linkage in the cohort was strong. The later analysis used no new phenotypic data to find candidate immune exposures, relying instead on TCR beta sequences and their occurrence across donors. Alongside the repertoire data, information on donor age, sex, ethnicity and CMV serostatus was compiled. A later analysis re-examined previously published TCR beta repertoires from just over 650 donors and added high-resolution HLA genotyping to investigate patterns of TCR occurrence. An early release that covered several hundred HLA-typed donors contained 300 to 350 gigabases of sequencing data and 65 million to 100 million unique TCR sequences. Along with the roughly 670-subject first cohort, a separate validation cohort of over a hundred different subjects was used. Both class I and class II loci were covered by HLA typing, at four-digit resolution. The T cell repertoires of 700 or so subjects were profiled by immunosequencing and related to cytomegalovirus serostatus. Across about 380 genotyped donors of the cohort, an average of roughly 200,000 unique TCR beta nucleotide sequences per donor were sequenced, and roughly a sixth of those sequences were non-productive.

Broader findings and caveats from the paper: An earlier analysis of approximately 500 of the donors showed that most TCR beta V segments appeared in productive rearrangements either about 87% or about 30% of the time, which broadly matched IMGT annotations. At a false discovery rate of 0.05, a later analysis linked around 17,000 TCR beta sequences to specific HLA alleles. For the cohort, immune exposure information was limited to CMV serostatus. The classifier was reported to diagnose cytomegalovirus status with high specificity and sensitivity in both the original cohort and the validation cohort. V-gene and J-gene trimming of TCR beta chains was associated with a missense DCLRE1C variant in a later genetic analysis, and the association was replicated in an independent cohort. This cohort had only TCR beta chains sequenced, and the lack of alpha or paired-chain data limited which features could be detected. In a later genetic analysis, fewer N-insertions in productive TCRs were reported among donors in an Asian-associated ancestry cluster than the approximately 710-donor mean. Several of the top co-occurrence clusters appeared to be linked to parvovirus B19, influenza, CMV and Epstein-Barr virus, according to a later analysis. The sequencing pipeline was judged likely to have produced a cluster of highly shared sequence variants as a technical artifact. A total of 164 TCR beta chains were listed by the study as associated with cytomegalovirus. In a later analysis, TCR association rates were found to vary across HLA loci, with the most associated TCRs seen for DRB1 alleles and the fewest for HLA-C alleles. A further reported finding was that TCR beta sequences accurately predicted the HLA-A and HLA-B alleles for most subjects in the first cohort. In vitro tests confirmed that a few of the cytomegalovirus-associated TCR beta chains recognize cytomegalovirus antigens. The authors suggested that the approach could potentially be extended to other disease states and immunological phenotypes. The 87-base-pair reads could not distinguish some IMGT-functional V segments, including TRBV6-2 and TRBV6-3, so those segments were excluded. Correlated functional status among segregating V segments might reflect linkage disequilibrium, but an unknown experimental factor could not be ruled out. Across donors, most TCR sequences were observed very rarely, whereas some public TCRs were present in many individuals. Compared with equally common non-associated chains, HLA-associated TCR beta chains in a later analysis were more clonally expanded and had lower generation probabilities. Roughly uniform sequencing depth across donors was assumed in presence/absence analyses, although this assumption may not hold. Because HLA typing was missing for some donors at each locus, association tests included only the typed subset. A later analysis found that most CMV-associated TCR beta chains appeared HLA-restricted, with HLA associations seemingly driven largely by CMV exposure. About 17 rarely observed V segments, including chromosome 9 orphons, were excluded from the earlier analysis of several hundred of the donors because counts were too low. When HLA alleles, especially DR and DQ, strongly co-occurred, TCR associations were difficult to assign to individual alleles.

In total, 600 or so healthy bone marrow donors made up the cohort. At the time of sampling, all cohort members were nominally healthy, though unrecorded immune exposures were likely present. The donor was CMV seropositive and belonged to the group of 250 to 350 seropositive cohort members. A peripheral blood sample was provided by each donor, and peripheral blood mononuclear cells were used for TCR beta sequencing. Genomic DNA extraction from the blood cell samples was performed with the Qiagen DNeasy Blood Extraction Kit. Sequences SGHDN (CDR1) and FVKESK (CDR2) are obtained from the germline V gene. Reading from cysteine to phenylalanine, the CDR3 counts 14 amino acids. CDR3 DNA only is kept here, 42 bases in frame from base 1. After removal of 4 bases from V and 0 bases from J, the junction retains 1 base not matched to a gene. To prepare the library, the immunoSEQ multiplex PCR assay was applied. For the multiplex PCR, a mixture combining 60 forward primers for TCR Vbeta segments and 13 reverse primers for TCR Jbeta segments was used. A multiplex PCR assay on genomic DNA amplified the CDR3 region of rearranged TCR beta genes. Amplified TCR beta libraries were sequenced as 87-base-pair reads on the Illumina HiSeq System. Processing in the source paper ran as follows. A later analysis counted about 82 million unique TCR beta chains across the 650 to 800 repertoires, and roughly 9.9 million of these chains were shared by at least two donors. Raw reads were error-corrected and collapsed into unique sequences by a nearest-neighbor algorithm in which closely related sequences were merged to remove PCR and sequencing errors. To assign V, D and J gene segments, CDR3 sequences were aligned to IMGT reference sequences. For a sequence to be retained, a match of at least six nucleotides was required to both a V gene segment and a J gene segment. A rearrangement was called productive if the CDR3 had no stop codons and remained in frame with V and J, and every other rearrangement was called non-productive. Following IMGT convention, CDR3 was defined as the stretch from the second conserved V-encoded cysteine to the conserved J-encoded phenylalanine. The earlier analysis of fewer than 750 of the donors excluded sequences that lacked an unambiguous match to a single V gene segment. An earlier analysis of almost 600 of the donors classified V segments as functional when productive rearrangements were above 56.7% and as segregating when the standard deviation between donors was above 5%. A statistical classification framework was built to diagnose cytomegalovirus status from the catalog of TCR beta chain sequences. In a later analysis, V and J genes were assigned by comparing TCR nucleotide sequences against IMGT/GENE-DB human TR gene sequences. A later analysis assigned CDR3 sequences and most-parsimonious VDJ recombination scenarios with the TCRdist pipeline. In a later analysis, every TCR beta chain was defined by the combination of its CDR3 amino acid sequence and its V-gene family, and reads without a unique V-gene family were dropped. As a way to deal with suspected cross-contamination and a sequencing artifact, a later analysis dropped roughly 620 nucleotide sequences that were highly shared and had low generation probability. A later analysis calculated a clonal expansion index for each public chain from normalized within-repertoire ranks of inferred template counts. A later analysis computed generation probabilities with a VDJ recombination model fitted to out-of-frame rearrangements, and checked the results against IGoR. In a later analysis, TCR-TCR, TCR-HLA and TCR-CMV co-occurrence was scored with hypergeometric tests, and a repertoire-size bias correction was applied to TCR pairs. A later analysis estimated false discovery rates by permuting HLA or CMV assignments 20 times. In a later analysis, co-occurring TCRs were grouped with DBSCAN, and TCRdist sequence similarity was added when clustering was performed within HLA-allele-positive subsets. For co-occurrence clustering, repertoires with fewer than 30,000 or more than 120,000 public chains were excluded, along with roughly five repertoires with anomalous nucleotide sharing. TCRdb limited this immuneACCESS table to in-frame rearrangements with V and J called. A share of clones is missing; checked studies link under half to unresolved V genes, and the rest is unexplained. Clone size and the V and J calls come from that table; the DNA yielded D and trimming. The sample includes around 92,000 clones, with around 86% observed a single time. Together, the top ten hold more than 3% of the sample.

The source material was PBMCs. This TCR derives from a female donor in good health and CMV-seropositive. The V and J genes are TRBV14 and TRBJ2-7; a stretch of 9 junction bases matches TRBD2. The CDR3 region has the sequence CASSLSGSSYEQYF. Here is the DNA: TGTGCCAGCAGCCTTAGCGGGAGCTCCTACGAGCAGTACTTC.